Listed below are T cell receptor beta chains from one sample, sequenced in a study of blood T cell repertoires in COVID-19. The table came from immunoSEQ multiplex PCR; TCRdb's copy has only in-frame clones and leaves some out. The sample carries a few hundred thousand clones, approximately 90% recorded once. The sample was PBMCs or T cells enriched from blood (not recorded which). These receptors were taken from a woman aged 40 to 50 with acute COVID-19. Both conserved end residues are part of each CDR3. The D gene is left open where the match is weak. Where a row states a size, it is once, few, many or the class of an expanded clone; other rows omit it.

j_gene	abundance	d_gene	len	v_gene	CDR3nt	CDR3aa
TRBJ2-1	NA	NA	15	TRBV4-3	TGCGCCAGCAGCCAAGCTAGCGCCCCCTACAATGAGCAGTTCTTC	CASSQASAPYNEQFF
TRBJ2-1	NA	TRBD2	16	TRBV24-1	TGTGCCACCAGTGATTTAAGGCGGGAGGGCCGAAATGAGCAGTTCTTC	CATSDLRREGRNEQFF
TRBJ2-5	NA	TRBD1	15	TRBV6-5	TGTGCCAGCAGTCCCGGGGCAGGGGGCAGGGAGACCCAGTACTTC	CASSPGAGGRETQYF
TRBJ1-5	NA	TRBD1	17	TRBV6-1	TGTGCCAGCAGTGGGCTTAAGGGACAGGGGACTGGAGAGCCCCAGCATTTT	CASSGLKGQGTGEPQHF
TRBJ2-1	few	TRBD2	17	TRBV4-1	TGCGCCAGCAGCCCCTATACTAGCGGGGGGGCCTACAATGAGCAGTTCTTC	CASSPYTSGGAYNEQFF
TRBJ1-5	NA	NA	13	TRBV30	TGTGCCTGGAGCTCAGGTATCGATCAGCCCCAGCATTTT	CAWSSGIDQPQHF
TRBJ1-5	NA	NA	18	TRBV5-5	TGTGCCAGCAGCTTGCGGTTGACAGATGTTTATAGCAATCAGCCCCAGCATTTT	CASSLRLTDVYSNQPQHF
TRBJ2-1	NA	NA	13	TRBV7-9	TGTGCCAGCAGCTTACCAGGGTTGAATGAGCAGTTCTTC	CASSLPGLNEQFF
TRBJ1-3	NA	TRBD1	15	TRBV5-4	TGTGCCAGCAGCTTGGCAGGGGGTCCTGGAAACACCATATATTTT	CASSLAGGPGNTIYF
TRBJ2-5	NA	NA	13	TRBV11-2	TGTGCCAGCAGCTTCCTAGGGGCAGAGACCCAGTACTTC	CASSFLGAETQYF
TRBJ2-2	NA	TRBD2	19	TRBV6-1	TGTGCCAGCAGTGTCCTCGAGGGACTAGCGGGAGGCGACACCGGGGAGCTGTTTTTT	CASSVLEGLAGGDTGELFF
TRBJ1-5	NA	NA	15	TRBV19	TGTGCCAGTAGTATGGTGCGTCAGGAGGGGCAGCCCCAGCATTTT	CASSMVRQEGQPQHF
TRBJ2-2	NA	NA	14	TRBV6-6	TGTGCCAGCAGTTGGCTAGCGATCACCGGGGAGCTGTTTTTT	CASSWLAITGELFF
TRBJ1-5	NA	NA	16	TRBV6-1	TGTGCCAGCAGTGAAGGAGGTAATTGGAGCAATCAGCCCCAGCATTTT	CASSEGGNWSNQPQHF
TRBJ2-2	few	TRBD2	16	TRBV15	TGTGCCACCAGCAGAGATTTAGCGGGAGCAGGCGGGGAGCTGTTTTTT	CATSRDLAGAGGELFF
TRBJ2-2	NA	NA	15	TRBV6-6	TGTGCCAGCAGCCTGGCCGGGTCGGGCACCGGGGAGCTGTTTTTT	CASSLAGSGTGELFF
TRBJ1-3	NA	TRBD1	12	TRBV19	TGTGCCAGTAGGGGACAGGGAAACACCATATATTTT	CASRGQGNTIYF
TRBJ2-7	NA	NA	13	TRBV7-2	TGTGCCAGCAGCTTAACGGGGGGCGCACTAAGGGTTTTC	CASSLTGGALRVF
TRBJ2-2	NA	NA	13	TRBV11-3	TGTGCCAGCGTTCCTAGTATGACCGGGGAGCTGTTTTTT	CASVPSMTGELFF
TRBJ1-3	NA	NA	14	TRBV10-3	TGTGCCATCAGTGATCCTCGGTCGGGGGACACCATATATTTT	CAISDPRSGDTIYF
TRBJ2-1	NA	NA	12	TRBV10-3	TGTGCCATCAGTCCACAGGGCAATGAGCAGTTCTTC	CAISPQGNEQFF
TRBJ2-1	NA	NA	15	TRBV7-2	TGTGCCAGCAGCTTAGGACTAGGTGTGAGCAATGAGCAGTTCTTC	CASSLGLGVSNEQFF
TRBJ2-5	once	TRBD2	17	TRBV15	TGTGCCACCAGCAGAGAGGCGGGGGGCCACCTCCAAGAGACCCAGTACTTC	CATSREAGGHLQETQYF
TRBJ1-2	NA	TRBD1	15	TRBV9	TGTGCCAGCAGCCCTCACGCCGGGACAGGAGAGGGCTACACCTTC	CASSPHAGTGEGYTF
TRBJ1-2	once	NA	14	TRBV19	TGTGCCAGTAGTATAGATACCAGGATTGGAGGCTACACCTTC	CASSIDTRIGGYTF
TRBJ2-7	NA	NA	15	TRBV5-4	TGTGCCAGCAGGGAAGGCGGGTCCCACCCTGGGGAGCAGTACTTC	CASREGGSHPGEQYF
TRBJ2-4	NA	TRBD1	15	TRBV27	TGTGCCAGCGGGACGGACAGGCTAGCCAAAAACATTCAGTACTTC	CASGTDRLAKNIQYF
TRBJ2-5	NA	TRBD2	14	TRBV7-8	TGTGCCAGCAGCCGAGGCGGGGGAGGAGAGACCCAGTACTTC	CASSRGGGGETQYF
TRBJ1-2	NA	TRBD1	15	TRBV7-2	TGTGCCAGCAGCTTTACAGGGGGCGCGGGTGGTGGCTACACCTTC	CASSFTGGAGGGYTF
TRBJ2-7	NA	TRBD2	13	TRBV7-8	TGTGCCAGCAGCCTTAGCGGGGGATACGAGCAGTACTTC	CASSLSGGYEQYF
TRBJ2-7	NA	TRBD1	14	TRBV29-1	TGCAGCGTTGTAGTAGCGACAGGGACCTACGAGCAGTACTTC	CSVVVATGTYEQYF
TRBJ2-1	NA	TRBD2	15	TRBV7-7	TGTGCTAGCAGCTTGCTAGCGGGACTCGGGGATGAGCAGTTCTTC	CASSLLAGLGDEQFF
TRBJ2-3	NA	NA	17	TRBV4-3	TGCGCCAGCAGCCAAGTCAAGGGGGGGTTAAGGCCAGATACGCAGTATTTT	CASSQVKGGLRPDTQYF
TRBJ2-2	NA	NA	13	TRBV7-9	TGTGCCAGCAGCTCGACAGTGGTCGGGGAGCTGTTTTTT	CASSSTVVGELFF
TRBJ2-1	NA	NA	16	TRBV12-5	TGTGCTAGTGGTTTGGCCTTGGGCGGGGGCCGGAATGAGCAGTTCTTC	CASGLALGGGRNEQFF
TRBJ2-1	NA	TRBD2	15	TRBV7-2	TGTGCCAGCAGCTTAGTTCCTAGCGGGAGGAATGAGCAGTTCTTC	CASSLVPSGRNEQFF